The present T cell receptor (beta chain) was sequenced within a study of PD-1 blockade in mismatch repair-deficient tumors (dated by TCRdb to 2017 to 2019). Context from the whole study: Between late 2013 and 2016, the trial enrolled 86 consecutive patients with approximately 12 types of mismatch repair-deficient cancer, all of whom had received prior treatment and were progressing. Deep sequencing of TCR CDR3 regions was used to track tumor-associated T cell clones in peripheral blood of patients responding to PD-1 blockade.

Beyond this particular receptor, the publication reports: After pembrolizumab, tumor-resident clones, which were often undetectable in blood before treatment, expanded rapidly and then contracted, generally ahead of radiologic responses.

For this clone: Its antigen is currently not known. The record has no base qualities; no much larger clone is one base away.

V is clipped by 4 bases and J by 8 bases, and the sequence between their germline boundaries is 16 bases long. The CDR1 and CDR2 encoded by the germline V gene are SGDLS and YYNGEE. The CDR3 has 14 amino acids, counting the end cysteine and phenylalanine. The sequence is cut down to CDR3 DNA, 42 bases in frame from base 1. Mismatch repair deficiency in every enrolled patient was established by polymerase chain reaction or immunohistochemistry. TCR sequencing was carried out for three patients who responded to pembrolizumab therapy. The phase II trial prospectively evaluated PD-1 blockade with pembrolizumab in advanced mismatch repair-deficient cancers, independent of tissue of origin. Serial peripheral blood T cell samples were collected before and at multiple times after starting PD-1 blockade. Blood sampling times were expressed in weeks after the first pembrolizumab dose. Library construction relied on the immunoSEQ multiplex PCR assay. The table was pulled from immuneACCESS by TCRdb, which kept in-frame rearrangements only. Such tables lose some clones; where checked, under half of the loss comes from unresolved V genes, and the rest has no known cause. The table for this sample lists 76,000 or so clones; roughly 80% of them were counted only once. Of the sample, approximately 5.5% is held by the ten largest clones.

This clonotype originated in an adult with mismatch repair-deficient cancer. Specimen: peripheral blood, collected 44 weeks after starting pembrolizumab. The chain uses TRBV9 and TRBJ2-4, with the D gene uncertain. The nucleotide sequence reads TGTGCCAGCAGCTTTCGACCCCAGACGGACATTCAGTACTTC. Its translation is CASSFRPQTDIQYF.